The 4 T cell receptor beta chains listed next were all sequenced from one sample in a study of neurological immune-mediated disorders. From the 5' RACE reads, TCRdb called clonotypes with MiXCR, one entry per CDR3 protein. The sample contains approximately 36,000 distinct CDR3 sequences, 11% of which appear only once. The time point denotes: technical triplicate 1. Sequenced material: PBMCs. The receptors originated from a man aged 60 to 75 with HTLV-1-associated myelopathy (HAM/TSP).

This clonotype appeared many times. The chain joins TRBV5-1 to TRBJ2-2, with a weak D call TRBD2 (6 bases). Trimming left V 0 bases short and J 6 bases short, with 12 bases between. This CDR3 has 15 amino acids. Germline CDR1 is SGHRS and CDR2 is YFSETQ. The CDR3: CASSLVAGRAGELFF. CDR3 DNA sequence: TGCGCCAGCAGCTTGGTGGCGGGAAGGGCCGGGGAGCTGTTTTTT. The variable domain in full, completed from reference TRBV5-1 and TRBJ2-2, reads KAGVTQTPRYLIKTRGQQVTLSCSPISGHRSVSWYQQTPGQGLQFLFEYFSETQRNKGNFPGRFSGRQFSNSRSEMNVSTLELGDSALYLCASSLVAGRAGELFFGEGSRLTVL.

The table lists this clonotype with many counts. The rearrangement links TRBV4-2 to TRBJ2-5; 12 positions match TRBD2. This CDR3 has 17 residues. V lost 1 base to trimming and J lost 5 bases; unmatched junction nucleotides: 8. CDR1 LGHNA and CDR2 YNFKEQ come from the germline V gene. The CDR3: CASSQGGTSGRLETQYF. CDR3 in DNA: TGTGCCAGCAGCCAAGGCGGGACTAGCGGGCGCCTTGAGACCCAGTACTTC.

This clonotype has at least ten counts. The chain couples TRBV20-1 to TRBJ2-2, with TRBD2 matching 7 bases. Trimming at V came to 7 bases and at J to 0 bases, leaving 8 bases not matched to a gene. In germline, CDR1 is DFQATT, CDR2 SNEGSKA (reference sequence). The CDR3 sequence is 15 residues long. The CDR3 reads CSGSGLPANTGELFF. CDR3 bases: TGCAGTGGGTCGGGACTACCTGCGAACACCGGGGAGCTGTTTTTT.

This clonotype was recorded at least ten times. This sequence joins TRBV3-1 and TRBJ2-4; D is possibly TRBD2 (6 bases). V was shortened by 1 base and J by 8 bases, with 12 bases between the two germline ends. CDR3 length: 14 residues. Germline V gene lookup returns CDR1 LGHDT and CDR2 YNNKEL (reference sequence). CDR3 region: CASSQGRLGDIQYF. In DNA, the CDR3 is TGTGCCAGCAGCCAAGGCCGACTAGGAGACATTCAGTACTTC.